A single sample gave rise to the 27 T cell receptor beta chains below, sequenced in a study of cytomegalovirus exposure and HLA in healthy donors. Both 60 Vbeta primers and 13 Jbeta primers went into the PCR. Clones were sequenced by immunoSEQ multiplex PCR, and TCRdb holds only the in-frame ones, with some missing. Among 100,000 to 150,000 clones listed, around 82% were seen once. The specimen was PBMCs. The receptor set was obtained from a man younger than 45 in good health and CMV-seropositive.

This clone was found a few times. This chain joins TRBV10-3 and TRBJ2-2, with 9 positions matching TRBD2. The trim removed 3 bases at V and 3 bases at J, leaving 5 bases unmatched. Germline CDR1 reads ENHRY; CDR2 reads SYGVKD. The CDR3 covers 16 residues. As DNA, the CDR3 is TGTGCCATCAGTGACGGGCTAGCGGGACACACCGGGGAGCTGTTTTTT. Its translation: CAISDGLAGHTGELFF.

The chain carries TRBV6-1 and TRBJ2-7, with D uncertain. The CDR3 loop spans 13 amino acids. The V and J ends lost 4 bases and 2 bases respectively, with 9 bases between them. Germline CDR1 MNHNS, CDR2 SASEGT. DNA of the CDR3: TGTGCCAGCAGTGGTCGAGCGACCTACGAGCAGTACTTC. Its translation: CASSGRATYEQYF.

The genes are TRBV7-9 and TRBJ2-7; 9 bases align to TRBD1. The CDR3 contains 15 residues. Germline trimming cut 7 bases from V and 4 bases from J; bases unmatched to any gene: 11. Germline values: CDR1 SEHNR, CDR2 FQNEAQ (reference sequence). The CDR3 protein is CASTTTGQGSYEQYF. DNA of the CDR3: TGTGCCAGCACCACCACAGGACAGGGGTCTTACGAGCAGTACTTC.

This chain joins TRBV4-2 and TRBJ2-5; D unclear. V was clipped by 4 bases and J by 2 bases, with 11 bases between them. Germline V CDR1 and CDR2: LGHNA, YNFKEQ. This CDR3 has 14 amino acids. CDR3: CASSRNSRQETQYF. The CDR3 DNA reads TGTGCCAGCAGCCGTAATTCCCGTCAAGAGACCCAGTACTTC.

The chain employs TRBV27 and TRBJ2-2, with D perhaps matching TRBD1 (6 bases). CDR1 is MNHEY and CDR2 is SMNVEV in the germline V gene (reference sequence). CDR3 length equals 14 residues. The ends were cut back, 3 bases at V and 13 bases at J, with 18 bases in the middle. The CDR3 DNA reads as TGTGCCAGCAGTTTTGGCAGGGGTGCCAATTGGCTGTTTTTT. This codes for CASSFGRGANWLFF.

This chain connects TRBV5-6 to TRBJ2-7; D perhaps matches TRBD2 (6 bases). V gave up 0 bases and J gave up 3 bases, with 16 bases separating them. Per the germline V gene, CDR1 is SGHDT and CDR2 is YYEEEE. The CDR3 runs to 16 residues. CDR3 in amino acids: CASSLEPYGGVYEQYF. The CDR3 nucleotides read TGTGCCAGCAGCTTGGAACCATACGGGGGAGTCTACGAGCAGTACTTC.

This rearrangement joins TRBV10-3 to TRBJ2-7; 7 nucleotides align to TRBD1. Unmatched junction bases numbered 13, after V lost 6 bases and J lost 2 bases. Germline assignment: CDR1 ENHRY and CDR2 SYGVKD. The CDR3 has 16 amino acids. The CDR3 loop is CAIRGPNRGQTYEQYF. CDR3 in DNA: TGTGCCATCAGAGGCCCGAACAGGGGCCAAACCTACGAGCAGTACTTC.

The chain links TRBV30 to TRBJ2-1; no clear D gene. The CDR3 extends over 13 amino acids. V was shortened by 5 bases and J by 0 bases, with 8 bases between the two germline ends. From germline, CDR1 is GTSNPN and CDR2 SVGIG (reference sequence). DNA of the CDR3: TGTGCCTGGGAAAAGAGCTCCTACAATGAGCAGTTCTTC. This gives the protein CAWEKSSYNEQFF.

The J gene is TRBJ2-1, the V gene TRBV18; D uncertain. Deletions cut 3 bases from V and 0 bases from J, with 9 bases between. The CDR3 sequence is 15 residues long. Germline V lookup: CDR1 KGHSH, CDR2 LQKENI. The CDR3 coding sequence is TGTGCCAGCTCACCGTGGGCGCTCTCCTACAATGAGCAGTTCTTC. As protein: CASSPWALSYNEQFF. The full variable domain, in which reference TRBV18 and TRBJ2-1 provide the parts outside the CDR3, is NAGVMQNPRHLVRRRGQEARLRCSPMKGHSHVYWYRQLPEEGLKFMVYLQKENIIDESGMPKERFSAEFPKEGPSILRIQQVVRGDSAAYFCASSPWALSYNEQFFGPGTRLTVL.

V is TRBV10-3 and J is TRBJ2-1; TRBD1 is a possible D gene (5 bases). Germline CDR1 and CDR2: ENHRY and SYGVKD. V dropped 0 bases and J dropped 5 bases, with 11 bases sitting between them. The CDR3 is made up of 15 amino acids. The CDR3 protein is CAISESKGRNNEQFF. The CDR3 coding sequence is TGTGCCATCAGTGAGTCAAAGGGGCGCAACAATGAGCAGTTCTTC.

The rearrangement joins TRBV7-3 to TRBJ2-5, with 10 bases identical to TRBD2. Germline lookup yields CDR1 SGHTA and CDR2 FQGTGA. Losses at the gene ends were 2 bases for V and 5 bases for J; bases not matched to a gene: 5. The CDR3 is 15 amino acids. The DNA of the CDR3 is TGTGCCAGCAGCTTATTAGCGGGAGGTCTGGAGACCCAGTACTTC. Translating it yields CASSLLAGGLETQYF. Based on the CDR3 plus reference TRBV7-3 and TRBJ2-5, the full variable domain is GAGVSQTPSNKVTEKGKYVELRCDPISGHTALYWYRQSLGQGPEFLIYFQGTGAADDSGLPNDRFFAVRPEGSVSTLKIQRTERGDSAVYLCASSLLAGGLETQYFGPGTRLLVL.

The CDR3 reads CASSAGGVYNEQFF. Here the CDR3 DNA reads TGTGCCAGCAGCGCAGGGGGAGTCTACAATGAGCAGTTCTTC. This chain connects TRBV27 to TRBJ2-1; 7 nucleotides match TRBD1. The germline CDR1 and CDR2 sequences are MNHEY and SMNVEV (reference sequence). This CDR3 contains 14 residues. The junction had 5 bases not matched to a gene; V was cut back by 6 bases and J by 3 bases.

The chain is built from TRBV11-2 and TRBJ2-1, with 10 positions matching TRBD2. Germline V gene sequence: CDR1 SGHAT, CDR2 FQNNGV. V lost 5 bases and J lost 0; bases outside the gene matches: 10. The CDR3 contains 18 residues. The CDR3 DNA follows: TGTGCCAGCAGCAGGGGCTTAGCGGGAGGCCTCTCCTACAATGAGCAGTTCTTC. Protein: CASSRGLAGGLSYNEQFF.

V usage is TRBV29-1 and J usage is TRBJ2-3; TRBD2 matches at 11 bases. V shed 3 bases, J shed 7 bases, and the junction held 12 bases outside the gene matches. The CDR3 runs 16 residues. Germline-derived CDR1 and CDR2 are SQVTM and ANQGSEA. The CDR3 region has the DNA TGCAGCGTTGAGGGGGGACTAGCGGCCTCCCCGTATACGCAGTATTTT. Translation gives CSVEGGLAASPYTQYF.

The chain joins TRBV5-8 to TRBJ1-4, with 7 bases lining up with TRBD1. The junction had 14 bases not matched to a gene; V was cut back by 4 bases and J by 8 bases. Germline CDR1 and CDR2: SGHTS and YDEGEE. This CDR3 has 16 residues. Here the CDR3 DNA reads TGTGCCAGCAGCAGTAAATTCACAGGGGCCTACGAAAAACTGTTTTTT. The encoded protein is CASSSKFTGAYEKLFF.

The chain is built from TRBV9 and TRBJ2-3; possible D gene TRBD2, 6 bases. Germline CDR1 SGDLS, CDR2 YYNGEE. V was clipped by 0 bases and J by 2 bases, with 10 bases between them. The CDR3 sequence is 15 residues long. CDR3 in DNA: TGTGCCAGCAGCGTAGTAGGGAGGAACACAGATACGCAGTATTTT. It specifies CASSVVGRNTDTQYF.

This chain connects TRBV5-4 to TRBJ1-1; a weak D match, TRBD1 (6 bases). The CDR3 consists of 15 residues. Germline CDR1 reads SGHNT; CDR2 reads YYREEE (reference sequence). V was pared by 4 bases and J by 10 bases, with 23 bases between. The CDR3 spells CASSPQQGSAARAFF. The CDR3 DNA reads TGTGCCAGCAGCCCGCAACAGGGCTCAGCGGCCCGAGCTTTCTTT.

This clone was observed a single time. V gene TRBV29-1 combines with J gene TRBJ1-1, with 8 bases identical to TRBD1. Trimming cost V 6 bases and J 4 bases; bases outside gene matches: 4. The CDR3 sequence is 12 residues long. CDR1 and CDR2 from the germline V gene are SQVTM and ANQGSEA. The CDR3 nucleotides read TGCAGCGTACACAGGGGGGCCACTGAAGCTTTCTTT. Protein: CSVHRGATEAFF.

This clone was seen a handful of times. This sequence joins TRBV7-2 and TRBJ2-5, with 10 positions matching TRBD1. Per the germline V gene, CDR1 is SGHTA and CDR2 is FQGNSA. This CDR3 region has 14 residues. J gave up 6 bases and V 4 bases, and 5 bases lay outside the gene matches. The chain's CDR3 is CASSSTGGGKTQYF. The CDR3 DNA reads as TGTGCCAGCAGCTCGACAGGGGGCGGTAAGACCCAGTACTTC.

The chain has TRBV6-6 and TRBJ2-7; possible D gene TRBD2, 8 bases. Trimming took 5 bases from V and 12 from J, leaving 20 bases between them. CDR1 and CDR2 from the germline V gene are MNHNY and SVGAGI (reference sequence). The CDR3 contains 13 residues. The chain's CDR3 is CASSGQEILAAYF. CDR3 DNA: TGTGCCAGCAGTGGACAGGAAATACTAGCGGCGTACTTC.

The gene calls are TRBV7-8 and TRBJ1-3, with 7 bases lining up with TRBD1. The V gene's germline CDR1 is SGHVS and CDR2 FQNEAQ. The V and J ends lost 1 base and 0 bases, in that order; junction bases with no gene match: 9. The CDR3 consists of 18 residues. CDR3 loop: CASSLEPTGTGSGNTIYF. DNA of the CDR3: TGTGCCAGCAGCTTAGAGCCGACAGGGACGGGCTCTGGAAACACCATATATTTT.

The table lists this clone with a few counts. The genes are TRBV27 and TRBJ1-1; D possibly corresponds to TRBD1 (5 bases). Trimming removed 5 bases from V and 0 bases from J, with 13 bases in between. Germline V gives CDR1 MNHEY, CDR2 SMNVEV (reference sequence). This CDR3 spans 15 amino acids. CDR3 coding DNA: TGTGCCAGCAGTAGGGAAGGGGTTTTGAACACTGAAGCTTTCTTT. Its protein is CASSREGVLNTEAFF.

This clone was detected only once. This rearrangement joins TRBV19 to TRBJ2-3; 8 positions match TRBD2. J gave up 4 bases and V 5 bases, and 14 bases lay outside the gene matches. CDR1 is LNHDA, CDR2 SQIVND, per germline (reference sequence). The CDR3 spans 17 residues. CDR3 DNA: TGTGCCAGTAGTCCTCCCGGACTAGCCCGGTTCCCAGATACGCAGTATTTT. Protein: CASSPPGLARFPDTQYF.

This clone was detected a few times. The rearrangement joins TRBV4-2 to TRBJ2-7; D remains unclear. The germline CDR1 and CDR2 sequences are LGHNA and YNFKEQ. This CDR3 contains 14 residues. The V end lost 3 bases, the J end lost 2 bases, and 11 bases lay between the germline ends. This CDR3 is CASSQADTPYEQYF. CDR3 DNA sequence: TGTGCCAGCAGCCAGGCAGACACGCCCTACGAGCAGTACTTC.

Only a few counts were recorded for this clone. The rearrangement uses TRBV11-3 and TRBJ2-1; D gene unclear. CDR1 is SGHNT and CDR2 is YENEEA in the germline V gene. Deletions cut 1 base from V and 10 bases from J, with 20 bases between. The CDR3 has 16 residues. Written as DNA, the CDR3 is TGTGCCAGCAGCTTAGGGCGGAGCCCGCAGCTAGAAGAGCAGTTCTTC. Encoded protein: CASSLGRSPQLEEQFF.

The chain joins TRBV5-6 to TRBJ1-4; possible D gene TRBD1, 5 bases. CDR1 is SGHDT and CDR2 is YYEEEE in the germline V gene. Trimming shortened V by 4 bases and J by 3 bases, and 22 bases separated the two germline ends. This CDR3 region has 18 residues. CDR3 sequence reads: CASSLLSPQGAANEKLFF. As DNA, the CDR3 is TGTGCCAGCAGCCTCCTTTCCCCACAAGGGGCTGCTAATGAAAAACTGTTTTTT.

J is TRBJ2-5 and V is TRBV5-1, with a possible D match to TRBD2 (6 bases). This CDR3 contains 15 residues. The V gene lost 4 bases and the J gene lost 5 bases, with 18 bases spanning the gap. Germline V gene lookup returns CDR1 SGHRS and CDR2 YFSETQ. In DNA, the CDR3 is TGCGCCAGCAGCCCGGGACTTGTCCTTGGGGAGACCCAGTACTTC. Its translation is CASSPGLVLGETQYF.